This is a list of T cell receptor beta chains from one sample in a study of blood T cell repertoires in COVID-19. Assay used: immunoSEQ multiplex PCR; TCRdb lists only in-frame clones, some missing. The table includes 60,000 or so clones, 74% detected once. Sequenced material: peripheral blood. The source is a woman at least 80 years old with acute or convalescent COVID-19. The CDR3 runs from the conserved cysteine through the conserved F or W. Each record gives: J gene, clone size, D gene, V gene, CDR3 protein, CDR3 DNA. A D gene is named only where the DNA matches it firmly. Size values are once, few and many counts, or a class for expanded clones, and some rows have none.

J: TRBJ1-2
size: -
D: -
V: TRBV10-3
CDR3: CAISDFLEAGAGGYTF
DNA: TGTGCCATCAGTGACTTTCTCGAGGCGGGGGCCGGTGGCTACACCTTC

J: TRBJ1-6
size: -
D: -
V: TRBV28
CDR3: CASSPLQGISPLHF
DNA: TGTGCCAGCAGTCCCTTGCAGGGGATCTCACCCCTCCACTTT

J: TRBJ1-5
size: -
D: -
V: TRBV7-6
CDR3: CASSLAEGGPQHF
DNA: TGTGCCAGCAGCTTAGCCGAAGGGGGGCCCCAGCATTTT

J: TRBJ1-1
size: -
D: -
V: TRBV7-6
CDR3: CASSSEQLNTEAFF
DNA: TGTGCCAGCAGCTCCGAACAGCTTAACACTGAAGCTTTCTTT

J: TRBJ1-1
size: -
D: TRBD1
V: TRBV4-1
CDR3: CASSQTGGRHTEAFF
DNA: TGCGCCAGCAGCCAAACAGGGGGGAGGCACACTGAAGCTTTCTTT

J: TRBJ2-4
size: -
D: -
V: TRBV11-3
CDR3: CASSTAIRLDIQYF
DNA: TGTGCCAGCAGTACTGCTATCCGTCTAGACATTCAGTACTTC

J: TRBJ1-1
size: -
D: -
V: TRBV6-5
CDR3: CASITGQINTEAFF
DNA: TGTGCCAGCATAACGGGACAAATAAACACTGAAGCTTTCTTT

J: TRBJ1-4
size: -
D: -
V: TRBV5-1
CDR3: CASSSFRANEKLFF
DNA: TGCGCCAGCAGTTCCTTCAGGGCTAATGAAAAACTGTTTTTT

J: TRBJ2-2
size: -
D: TRBD1
V: TRBV3-1/TRBV3-2
CDR3: CASSQGQGIPTGELFF
DNA: TGTGCCAGCAGCCAAGGACAGGGGATCCCCACCGGGGAGCTGTTTTTT

J: TRBJ2-3
size: -
D: TRBD1
V: TRBV9
CDR3: CASSTRQGSDTQYF
DNA: TGTGCCAGCAGCACCCGACAGGGCTCAGATACGCAGTATTTT

J: TRBJ2-7
size: -
D: TRBD1
V: TRBV6-5
CDR3: CASSPGQGRQYF
DNA: TGTGCCAGCAGTCCCGGACAGGGGAGACAGTACTTC

J: TRBJ1-3
size: few
D: -
V: TRBV7-8
CDR3: CASTRRGAGNTIYF
DNA: TGTGCCAGCACCCGGCGGGGGGCTGGAAACACCATATATTTT

J: TRBJ2-2
size: -
D: -
V: TRBV5-8
CDR3: CASSLVGGTGELFF
DNA: TGTGCCAGCAGCTTAGTAGGGGGCACCGGGGAGCTGTTTTTT

J: TRBJ1-5
size: -
D: TRBD1
V: TRBV30
CDR3: CAWSGTGIQPQHF
DNA: TGTGCCTGGTCTGGGACAGGGATACAGCCCCAGCATTTT

J: TRBJ1-4
size: few
D: -
V: TRBV10-3
CDR3: CAISGGKNEKLFF
DNA: TGTGCCATCAGTGGAGGAAAAAATGAAAAACTGTTTTTT

J: TRBJ1-2
size: -
D: -
V: TRBV28
CDR3: CATWGTYYGYTF
DNA: TGTGCCACCTGGGGGACATACTATGGCTACACCTTC

J: TRBJ1-2
size: -
D: -
V: TRBV11-3
CDR3: CASSLDSRYGYTF
DNA: TGTGCCAGCAGCTTAGATAGCAGATATGGCTACACCTTC

J: TRBJ1-4
size: -
D: TRBD1
V: TRBV28
CDR3: CASSVTGFTNEKLFF
DNA: TGTGCCAGCAGTGTGACAGGGTTCACTAATGAAAAACTGTTTTTT

J: TRBJ1-4
size: -
D: -
V: TRBV28
CDR3: CASSLGGTNEKLFF
DNA: TGTGCCAGCAGTTTGGGGGGTACTAATGAAAAACTGTTTTTT

J: TRBJ1-1
size: -
D: -
V: TRBV5-4
CDR3: CASSFGDMNTEAFF
DNA: TGTGCCAGCAGCTTCGGGGACATGAACACTGAAGCTTTCTTT

J: TRBJ2-2
size: -
D: TRBD2
V: TRBV7-6
CDR3: CASSLKREGRSGELFF
DNA: TGTGCCAGCAGCCTCAAGCGGGAGGGCCGATCCGGGGAGCTGTTTTTT

J: TRBJ2-1
size: once
D: -
V: TRBV5-1
CDR3: CASKNDRAYNEQFF
DNA: TGCGCCAGCAAAAACGACAGAGCCTACAATGAGCAGTTCTTC

J: TRBJ2-5
size: once
D: TRBD1
V: TRBV11-3
CDR3: CASSLDGTAQETQYF
DNA: TGTGCCAGCAGCTTAGATGGGACAGCCCAAGAGACCCAGTACTTC

J: TRBJ1-5
size: -
D: TRBD1
V: TRBV2
CDR3: CASSGDRGMYQPQHF
DNA: TGTGCCAGCAGTGGAGACAGGGGAATGTATCAGCCCCAGCATTTT

J: TRBJ2-1
size: many
D: TRBD2
V: TRBV7-7
CDR3: CASSPLSGAYNEQFF
DNA: TGTGCTAGCAGCCCACTTAGCGGGGCTTACAATGAGCAGTTCTTC

J: TRBJ2-7
size: few
D: -
V: TRBV7-2
CDR3: CASSLAGISYEQYF
DNA: TGTGCCAGCAGCTTAGCGGGCATCTCCTACGAGCAGTACTTC

J: TRBJ2-3
size: -
D: TRBD1
V: TRBV6-5
CDR3: CASRRQGERDTQYF
DNA: TGTGCCAGCAGGAGACAGGGGGAACGGGATACGCAGTATTTT

J: TRBJ2-7
size: -
D: TRBD1
V: TRBV28
CDR3: CASRAGTGPYEQYF
DNA: TGTGCCAGCAGGGCCGGGACAGGGCCATACGAGCAGTACTTC

J: TRBJ2-7
size: once
D: -
V: TRBV19
CDR3: CASSLTSRYSYEQYF
DNA: TGTGCCAGTAGTCTCACTAGCCGATACTCCTACGAGCAGTACTTC

J: TRBJ2-6
size: -
D: -
V: TRBV4-3
CDR3: CASSQVQGPSGANVLTF
DNA: TGCGCCAGCAGCCAAGTCCAGGGGCCCTCTGGGGCCAACGTCCTGACTTTC

J: TRBJ1-3
size: once
D: -
V: TRBV27
CDR3: CASQRSGGRGNTIYF
DNA: TGTGCCAGCCAACGAAGTGGAGGGCGAGGTAACACCATATATTTT

J: TRBJ1-1
size: -
D: -
V: TRBV9
CDR3: CASSTSLGVEGGEAFF
DNA: TGTGCCAGCTCTACTAGTTTGGGGGTGGAGGGTGGTGAAGCTTTCTTT

J: TRBJ2-4
size: -
D: TRBD2
V: TRBV10-1
CDR3: CASSESTSGGHDIQYF
DNA: TGCGCCAGCAGTGAGTCGACAAGCGGGGGCCACGACATTCAGTACTTC

J: TRBJ1-5
size: once
D: -
V: TRBV12-5
CDR3: CASGLGADIKPQHF
DNA: TGTGCTAGTGGTTTGGGAGCCGATATCAAACCCCAGCATTTT

J: TRBJ1-1
size: -
D: -
V: TRBV18
CDR3: CASSPKGEGAEAFF
DNA: TGTGCCAGCTCACCAAAGGGGGAGGGCGCTGAAGCTTTCTTT

J: TRBJ2-2
size: few
D: TRBD1
V: TRBV19
CDR3: CASRITGDTGELFF
DNA: TGTGCCAGTAGGATTACAGGGGACACCGGGGAGCTGTTTTTT

J: TRBJ1-4
size: -
D: -
V: TRBV10-3
CDR3: CAISTRTNEKLFF
DNA: TGTGCCATTTCTACCCGAACTAATGAAAAACTGTTTTTT

J: TRBJ2-7
size: -
D: TRBD2
V: TRBV10-3
CDR3: CAISDDLSGRPYEQYF
DNA: TGTGCCATCAGTGACGATTTGAGCGGGAGACCCTACGAGCAGTACTTC